These T cell receptor beta chains were read from a single sample in a study of identical twins. Each CDR3 protein gets one entry after TCRdb re-called the 5' RACE reads with MiXCR. The table lists roughly 700,000 distinct CDR3 sequences, 8.6% of them singletons, with 0.98% in the top ten. A further study also used this sample, focusing on yellow fever vaccine responses in identical twins.

The sequenced sample consisted of PBMCs. These receptors all stem from a woman aged 18-30 years in good health. CDR3s include the opening cysteine and the closing phenylalanine or tryptophan. A D gene is named only where the DNA matches it firmly. Size tells how often a clone was seen (once, few, many) or the class of an expanded clone, and some rows leave it out.

CDR3nt | CDR3aa | abundance | j_gene | v_gene | d_gene
TGTGCCAGCTCCCCGCAAGGGGCAGCGGGAGGTGTCTACGAGCAGTACTTC | CASSPQGAAGGVYEQYF | - | TRBJ2-7 | TRBV18 | TRBD2
TGTGCCAGCAGGGAGGGACAGGGAGGTTCACAGCCCCAGCATTTT | CASREGQGGSQPQHF | many | TRBJ1-5 | TRBV12-3/TRBV12-4 | TRBD1
TGTGCCAGCAGCTTAGGTAGCGGGGGGGCCGGCACCGGGGAGCTGTTTTTT | CASSLGSGGAGTGELFF | few | TRBJ2-2 | TRBV11-2 | TRBD2
TGTGCCAGCAGTTACCTCCAGACAGGGGGACTTTCAACCATCTACGAGCAGTACTTC | CASSYLQTGGLSTIYEQYF | many | TRBJ2-7 | TRBV6-2/TRBV6-3 | TRBD1
TGTGCCAGCAGCTTAGGATCAGGGCTTCCCGGGGCTCAGCCCCAGCATTTT | CASSLGSGLPGAQPQHF | many | TRBJ1-5 | TRBV7-9 | -
TGCGCCAGCAGTGAACGCGGGGCCTACGAGCAGTACTTC | CASSERGAYEQYF | few | TRBJ2-7 | TRBV10-2 | -
TGCGCCAGCAGCCAAGACGTCCCTCTAGCGGGGGACGAGCAGTTCTTC | CASSQDVPLAGDEQFF | many | TRBJ2-1 | TRBV4-1 | TRBD2
TGTGCCAGCAGCCCGGGACTAGCCTACGAGCAGTACTTC | CASSPGLAYEQYF | many | TRBJ2-7 | TRBV27 | TRBD2
TGTGCCAGCAGAATAGCAGGCAGAGCCTACGAGCAGTACTTC | CASRIAGRAYEQYF | few | TRBJ2-7 | TRBV5-6 | -
TGTGCCAGCAGCTTAGCGGTGGTAGAGACCCAGTACTTC | CASSLAVVETQYF | few | TRBJ2-5 | TRBV7-2 | -
TGTGCCACCAGCAGGCCCGTACCTGACAATGAGCAGTTCTTC | CATSRPVPDNEQFF | few | TRBJ2-1 | TRBV15 | -